This record looks at one TCR beta chain sequence and its context. This CDR3 is built from 19 residues. V lost 1 base to trimming and J lost 0 bases, with 16 bases between them. Germline V lookup: CDR1 WSHSY, CDR2 SAAADI. These data originate in a study of blood T cell repertoires in COVID-19. Sequenced by immunoSEQ multiplex PCR; TCRdb stores in-frame clones only, minus some. The sample yields 250,000 or so clones, 90% seen once. The V call is TRBV10-2, the J call TRBJ1-6, with D possibly matching TRBD1 (5 bases). The sample consisted of peripheral blood. This clonotype was sampled from a woman aged 55 to 70 with COVID-19, enrolled during active disease. The chain's CDR3 is CASSELAGKTFSYNSPLHF. The CDR3 DNA follows: TGCGCCAGCAGTGAGTTGGCAGGGAAGACGTTCTCCTATAATTCACCCCTCCACTTT.